These 20 T cell receptor beta chains share one sample of origin, sequenced in a study of cytomegalovirus exposure and HLA in healthy donors. PCR used 60 Vbeta primers and 13 Jbeta primers. Sequenced by immunoSEQ multiplex PCR; TCRdb stores in-frame clones only, minus some. The sample has approximately 190,000 clones, 75% to 85% seen once. The material sequenced was PBMCs. The source is a woman aged 18-29 years in good health and CMV-seronegative.

This clone was observed a handful of times. The same CDR3 also results from other DNA sequences found in this sample. The chain combines TRBV19 with TRBJ1-1; possibly TRBD1 for D (6 bases). V lost 6 bases and J 5 bases, leaving 10 bases between the germline ends. The length of the CDR3 is 12 residues. CDR1 is LNHDA and CDR2 is SQIVND in the germline V gene (reference sequence). This chain's CDR3 is CASSQGRTEAFF. DNA of the CDR3: TGTGCCAGTAGCCAGGGGCGGACTGAAGCTTTCTTT.

This chain uses TRBV15 with TRBJ1-2; D might be TRBD1 (5 bases). The germline V gene has CDR1 LNHNV and CDR2 YYDKDF (reference sequence). The CDR3 consists of 15 residues. Trimming stripped 0 bases from V and 4 bases from J, with 12 bases between. As DNA, the CDR3 is TGTGCCACCAGCAGAGATCCGGACACCCTCTATGGCTACACCTTC. This codes for CATSRDPDTLYGYTF.

V usage is TRBV6-5 and J usage is TRBJ2-5; TRBD2 matches 9 bases. The CDR3 extends over 16 amino acids. CDR1 and CDR2 (germline): MNHEY, SVGAGI. The J segment lost 4 bases and the V segment lost 4 bases, leaving 10 bases of the junction unmatched. The CDR3, as DNA: TGTGCCAGCAGTTCAACGGGGACTAGCCTCGGAGAGACCCAGTACTTC. Translation gives CASSSTGTSLGETQYF.

This sequence joins TRBV12-2 and TRBJ2-7; TRBD2, the D gene given by the table, was not confirmed from the DNA. TRBV12-2 is shown as a pseudogene. The CDR3 extends over 14 amino acids. The CDR3 spells CASKAGQSSYEQYF. The CDR3 bases are TGTGCTTCCAAGGCGGGCCAGAGCTCCTACGAGCAGTACTTC.

This clone was seen a handful of times. The chain joins TRBV5-6 to TRBJ1-1; D may be TRBD1 (6 bases). The CDR3 consists of 15 residues. Germline assignment: CDR1 SGHDT and CDR2 YYEEEE. The V gene lost 1 base and the J gene lost 1 base, with 11 bases spanning the gap. In DNA, the CDR3 is TGTGCCAGCAGCTTGACAGGGCCCCCGAACACTGAAGCTTTCTTT. This codes for CASSLTGPPNTEAFF.

V is TRBV7-3 and J is TRBJ2-7; D is uncertain. Germline V CDR1 and CDR2: SGHTA, FQGTGA. This CDR3 comprises 14 residues. Deletions cut 0 bases from V and 6 bases from J, with 12 bases between. CDR3 nucleotide sequence: TGTGCCAGCAGCTTAACACCCCGGAACAGCGAGCAGTACTTC. Its protein is CASSLTPRNSEQYF. Filled out from reference TRBV7-3 and TRBJ2-7, the complete variable domain reads GAGVSQTPSNKVTEKGKYVELRCDPISGHTALYWYRQSLGQGPEFLIYFQGTGAADDSGLPNDRFFAVRPEGSVSTLKIQRTERGDSAVYLCASSLTPRNSEQYFGPGTRLTVT.

The genes are TRBV28 and TRBJ1-5, with D perhaps TRBD1 (5 bases). This CDR3 region has 15 residues. Germline values: CDR1 MDHEN, CDR2 SYDVKM. The V end lost 3 bases, the J end lost 2 bases, and 11 bases lay between the germline ends. CDR3 loop: CASSLLGEGNQPQHF. The CDR3 nucleotides are TGTGCCAGCAGTTTGTTGGGGGAGGGCAATCAGCCCCAGCATTTT.

This CDR3 reads CASSFRTTNEKLFF. The CDR3 bases are TGTGCCAGCAGCTTTAGAACAACTAATGAAAAACTGTTTTTT. This chain uses TRBV11-2 with TRBJ1-4; D ambiguous. Germline CDR1 SGHAT, CDR2 FQNNGV. Trimming took off 3 bases at V and 0 bases at J, with 5 bases between the two ends. CDR3 length: 14 residues.

The chain employs TRBV10-2 and TRBJ2-7; 8 bases line up with TRBD2. Germline CDR1 reads WSHSY; CDR2 reads SAAADI. V was pared by 7 bases and J by 0 bases, with 8 bases of the junction left unmatched. This CDR3 is built from 15 residues. In nucleotides, the CDR3 is TGCGCCAGCACCTTACTAGCGGTCCCCTCCTACGAGCAGTACTTC. Translating gives CASTLLAVPSYEQYF.

The chain uses TRBV11-2 and TRBJ1-3, with D hard to call. CDR1 and CDR2 (germline): SGHAT, FQNNGV. This CDR3 region has 18 residues. The V end was cut by 0 bases, the J end by 1 base, with 16 bases between. CDR3 coding DNA: TGTGCCAGCAGCTTAGATGATGCGGGATACTCTTCTGGAAACACCATATATTTT. This sequence encodes CASSLDDAGYSSGNTIYF.

The chain carries TRBV28 and TRBJ1-1; D gene uncertain. The CDR3 is 11 residues long. In germline, CDR1 is MDHEN, CDR2 SYDVKM. V lost 7 bases and J lost 0, with 3 bases in between. The CDR3 DNA reads TGTGCCAGCACCGTGAACACTGAAGCTTTCTTT. Translated: CASTVNTEAFF.

V usage is TRBV5-6 and J usage is TRBJ2-5; TRBD1 is a possible D gene (6 bases). Gene TRBJ2-7 matches the end of the DNA better, so the J call may be wrong. This CDR3 spans 15 amino acids. Germline loops: CDR1 SGHDT, CDR2 YYEEEE. The CDR3 DNA is TGTGCCAGCAGCTTGGGACAGGCGTCGTCCTACGAGCAGTACTTC. Translation gives CASSLGQASSYEQYF.

This clone was counted between two and nine times. The CDR3 here is CASSPLRTNTGELFF. CDR3 bases: TGTGCCAGCTCACCGCTCAGGACGAACACCGGGGAGCTGTTTTTT. This chain uses TRBV18 with TRBJ2-2; the D is unclear. The CDR3 sequence is 15 residues long. In germline, CDR1 is KGHSH, CDR2 LQKENI. The ends were cut back, 3 bases at V and 0 bases at J, with 8 bases in the middle.

CDR3 DNA sequence: TGCGCCAGCGCCCCCGTCCTAGACAATGAGCAGTTCTTC. This codes for CASAPVLDNEQFF. This rearrangement joins TRBV5-1 to TRBJ2-1; unclear D gene. Germline V gene data show CDR1 as SGHRS and CDR2 as YFSETQ. V was clipped by 7 bases and J by 5 bases, with 13 bases between them. This CDR3 comprises 13 residues.

The chain is built from TRBV30 and TRBJ2-5; the D is unclear. The CDR3 consists of 13 residues. V shed 0 bases and J shed 1 base, with 6 bases lying between them. Germline V gene data show CDR1 as GTSNPN and CDR2 as SVGIG (reference sequence). This CDR3 reads CAWSVKSQETQYF. The CDR3 DNA follows: TGTGCCTGGAGTGTAAAGAGCCAAGAGACCCAGTACTTC.

The chain combines TRBV27 with TRBJ2-3; D is ambiguous. CDR1 MNHEY and CDR2 SMNVEV come from the germline V gene (reference sequence). Trimming took 3 bases from V and 0 from J, leaving 10 bases between them. The CDR3 contains 15 residues. In DNA, the CDR3 is TGTGCCAGCAGTTTTCGTAGCAGCAGCACAGATACGCAGTATTTT. Translating gives CASSFRSSSTDTQYF.

With respect to this clone: At one end, the junction sequence differs from germline, possibly due to a read error. V is TRBV7-9 and J is TRBJ2-7; D gene ambiguous. This CDR3 contains 12 residues. Per germline, CDR1 SEHNR and CDR2 FQNEAQ (reference sequence). CDR3 residues: CSSSLEILEQYF. In DNA form, the CDR3 reads TGTTCCAGCAGCTTAGAAATCTTAGAGCAGTACTTC.

This clone was recorded a few times. The chain employs TRBV19 and TRBJ1-2; TRBD1 aligns across 10 bases. Germline CDR1 reads LNHDA; CDR2 reads SQIVND (reference sequence). The CDR3 sequence is 13 residues long. The V segment lost 5 bases and the J segment 6 bases; nucleotides outside the gene matches: 3. The CDR3 region is CASSDRGLDGYTF. Here the CDR3 DNA reads TGTGCCAGTAGTGACAGGGGGCTGGATGGCTACACCTTC. The full variable domain, its missing parts supplied by reference TRBV19 and TRBJ1-2, is DGGITQSPKYLFRKEGQNVTLSCEQNLNHDAMYWYRQDPGQGLRLIYYSQIVNDFQKGDIAEGYSVSREKKESFPLTVTSAQKNPTAFYLCASSDRGLDGYTFGSGTRLTVV.

V usage is TRBV5-6 and J usage is TRBJ2-3; TRBD1 matches 8 bases. Germline V gene data show CDR1 as SGHDT and CDR2 as YYEEEE. V was pared by 4 bases and J by 5 bases, with 9 bases of the junction left unmatched. The CDR3 is made up of 15 amino acids. The CDR3 sequence: CASSVDRGRRDTQYF. The CDR3 nucleotides read TGTGCCAGCAGCGTTGACAGGGGCCGAAGAGATACGCAGTATTTT.

This sequence joins TRBV19 and TRBJ2-3, with a weak D call TRBD1 (6 bases). The V and J ends lost 9 bases and 4 bases respectively, with 11 bases between them. Germline V gene data show CDR1 as LNHDA and CDR2 as SQIVND (reference sequence). This CDR3 is 12 amino acids long. CDR3 in amino acids: CASHRVSDTQYF. In nucleotides, the CDR3 is TGTGCCAGCCACAGGGTTTCAGATACGCAGTATTTT.